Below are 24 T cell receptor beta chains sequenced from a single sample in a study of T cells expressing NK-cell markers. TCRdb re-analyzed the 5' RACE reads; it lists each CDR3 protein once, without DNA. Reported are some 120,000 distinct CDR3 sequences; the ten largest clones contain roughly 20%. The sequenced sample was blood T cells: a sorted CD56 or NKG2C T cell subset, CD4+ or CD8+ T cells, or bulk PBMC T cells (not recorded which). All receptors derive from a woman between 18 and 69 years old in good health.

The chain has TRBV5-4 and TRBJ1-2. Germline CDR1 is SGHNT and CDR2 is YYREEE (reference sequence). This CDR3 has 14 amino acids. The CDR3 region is CASSSPVANYGYTF.

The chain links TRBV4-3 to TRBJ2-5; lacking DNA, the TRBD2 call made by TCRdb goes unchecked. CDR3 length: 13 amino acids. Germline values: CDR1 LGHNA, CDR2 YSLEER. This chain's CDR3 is CASSQGGRETQYF.

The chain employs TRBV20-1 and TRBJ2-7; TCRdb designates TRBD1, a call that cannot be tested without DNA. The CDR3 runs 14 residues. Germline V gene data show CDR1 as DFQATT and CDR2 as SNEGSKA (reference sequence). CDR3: CSARLPREVDEQYF.

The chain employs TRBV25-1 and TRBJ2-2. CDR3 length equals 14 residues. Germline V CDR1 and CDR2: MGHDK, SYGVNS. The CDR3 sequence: CASSDAGYTGELFF.

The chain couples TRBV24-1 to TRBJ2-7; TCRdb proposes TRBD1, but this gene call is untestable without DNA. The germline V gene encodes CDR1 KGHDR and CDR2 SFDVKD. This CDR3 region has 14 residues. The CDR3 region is CATSDGTGTYEQYF.

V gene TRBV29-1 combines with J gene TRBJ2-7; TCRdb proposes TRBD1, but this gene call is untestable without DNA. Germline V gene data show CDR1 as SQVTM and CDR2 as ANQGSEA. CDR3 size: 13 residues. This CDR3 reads CSAPSGGGNEQYF.

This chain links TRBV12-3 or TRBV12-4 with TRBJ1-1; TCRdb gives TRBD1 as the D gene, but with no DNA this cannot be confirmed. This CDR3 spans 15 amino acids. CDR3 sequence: CASSPGQGMNTEAFF.

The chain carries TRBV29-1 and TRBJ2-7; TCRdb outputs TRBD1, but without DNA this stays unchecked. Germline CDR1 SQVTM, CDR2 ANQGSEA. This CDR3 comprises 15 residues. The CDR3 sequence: CSVESGSRATYEQYF.

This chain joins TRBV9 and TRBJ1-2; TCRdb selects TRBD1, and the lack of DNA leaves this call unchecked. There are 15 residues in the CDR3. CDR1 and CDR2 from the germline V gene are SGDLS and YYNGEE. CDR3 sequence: CACTPVGGGFYGYTF.

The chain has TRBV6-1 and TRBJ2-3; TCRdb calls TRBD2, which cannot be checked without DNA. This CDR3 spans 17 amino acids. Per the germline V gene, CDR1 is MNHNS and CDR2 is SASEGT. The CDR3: CASRRHEAGGFQDTQYF.

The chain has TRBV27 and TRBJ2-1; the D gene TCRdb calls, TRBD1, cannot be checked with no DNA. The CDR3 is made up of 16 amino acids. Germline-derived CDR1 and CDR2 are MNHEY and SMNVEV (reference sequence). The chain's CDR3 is CASSFGTGLSYNEQFF.

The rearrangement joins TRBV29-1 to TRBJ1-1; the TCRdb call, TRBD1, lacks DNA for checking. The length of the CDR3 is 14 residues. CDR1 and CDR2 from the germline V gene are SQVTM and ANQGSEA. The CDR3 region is CSVEAGRGGTEAFF.

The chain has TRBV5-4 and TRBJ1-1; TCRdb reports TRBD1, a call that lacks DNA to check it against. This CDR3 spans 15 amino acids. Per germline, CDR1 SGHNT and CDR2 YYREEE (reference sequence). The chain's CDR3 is CASSYPADLHTEAFF.

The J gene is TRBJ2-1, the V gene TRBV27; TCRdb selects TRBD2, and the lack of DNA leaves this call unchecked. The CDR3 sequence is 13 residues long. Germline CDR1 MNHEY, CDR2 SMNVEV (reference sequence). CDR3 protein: CASSFQSGAEQFF.

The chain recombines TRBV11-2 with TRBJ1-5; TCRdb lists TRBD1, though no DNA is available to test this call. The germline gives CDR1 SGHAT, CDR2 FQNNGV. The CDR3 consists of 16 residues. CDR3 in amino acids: CASSLAVAGSDQPQHF.

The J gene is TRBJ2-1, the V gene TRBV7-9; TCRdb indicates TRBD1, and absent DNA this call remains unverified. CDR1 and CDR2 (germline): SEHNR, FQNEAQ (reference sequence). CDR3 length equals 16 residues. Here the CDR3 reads CASSLETGLSGNEQFF.

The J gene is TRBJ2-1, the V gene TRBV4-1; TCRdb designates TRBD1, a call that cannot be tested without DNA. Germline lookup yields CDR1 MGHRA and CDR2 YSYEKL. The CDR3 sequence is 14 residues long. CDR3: CAVWDGQGHNEQFF.

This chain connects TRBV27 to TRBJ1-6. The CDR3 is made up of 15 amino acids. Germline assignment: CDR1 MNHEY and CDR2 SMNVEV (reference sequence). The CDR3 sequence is CASRPGLEGNSPLHF.

The CDR3 sequence is CASSLPRQGAGGELFF. This chain joins TRBV12-3 or TRBV12-4 and TRBJ2-2; the TCRdb D gene call, TRBD1, has no DNA to confirm it. The CDR3 has 16 residues.

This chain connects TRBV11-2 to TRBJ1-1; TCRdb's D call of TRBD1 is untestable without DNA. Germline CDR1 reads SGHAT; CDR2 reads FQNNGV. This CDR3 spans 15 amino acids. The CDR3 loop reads CARRGGGQGTTEAFF.

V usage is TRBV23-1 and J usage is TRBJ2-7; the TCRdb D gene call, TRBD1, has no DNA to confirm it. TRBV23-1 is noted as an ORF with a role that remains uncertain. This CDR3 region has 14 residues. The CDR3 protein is CASSQSGGWVEQYF.

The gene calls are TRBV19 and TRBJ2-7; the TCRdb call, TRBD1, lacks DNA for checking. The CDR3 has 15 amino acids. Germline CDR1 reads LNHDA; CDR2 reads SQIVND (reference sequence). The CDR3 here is CASSISGTVSYEQYF.

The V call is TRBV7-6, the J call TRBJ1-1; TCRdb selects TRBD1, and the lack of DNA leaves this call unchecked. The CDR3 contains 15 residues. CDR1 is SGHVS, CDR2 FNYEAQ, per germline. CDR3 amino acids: CASSLDPGLNTEAFF.

The CDR3 spells CATSGGAGAYEQYF. The chain joins TRBV15 to TRBJ2-7; the TRBD2 assignment by TCRdb is unverifiable without DNA. Germline V gene lookup returns CDR1 LNHNV and CDR2 YYDKDF (reference sequence). The CDR3 is 14 residues long.